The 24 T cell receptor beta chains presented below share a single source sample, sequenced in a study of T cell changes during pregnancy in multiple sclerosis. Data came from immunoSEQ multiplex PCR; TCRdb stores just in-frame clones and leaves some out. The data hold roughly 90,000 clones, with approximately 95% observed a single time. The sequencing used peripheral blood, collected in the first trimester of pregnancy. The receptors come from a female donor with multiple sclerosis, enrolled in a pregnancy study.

The CDR3 loop is CASIRQGEDEQYF. The CDR3 DNA reads as TGTGCCAGCATCAGGCAGGGGGAAGACGAGCAGTACTTC. The chain uses TRBV7-9 and TRBJ2-7, with TRBD1 matching over 7 bases. Germline-derived CDR1 and CDR2 are SEHNR and FQNEAQ (reference sequence). The CDR3 is 13 amino acids. V gave up 7 bases and J gave up 5 bases; unmatched junction bases: 8.

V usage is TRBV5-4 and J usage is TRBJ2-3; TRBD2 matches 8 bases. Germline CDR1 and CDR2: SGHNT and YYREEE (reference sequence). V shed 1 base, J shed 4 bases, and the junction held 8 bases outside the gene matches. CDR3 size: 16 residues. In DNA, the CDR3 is TGTGCCAGCAGCTTGTTTTTTAGCGGGATTTCAGATACGCAGTATTTT. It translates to CASSLFFSGISDTQYF.

For the CDR3, the DNA is TGTGCCATCGGTGGCGGGCACAATCAGCCCCAGCATTTT. This gives the protein CAIGGGHNQPQHF. The chain uses TRBV10-3 and TRBJ1-5; D is ambiguous. Germline values: CDR1 ENHRY, CDR2 SYGVKD. The CDR3 is 13 residues long. Trimming pared 8 bases from V and 3 bases from J, leaving 11 bases between.

The CDR3 protein is CASSLGGGDQETQYF. CDR3 in DNA: TGTGCCAGCAGTTTGGGCGGGGGGGACCAAGAGACCCAGTACTTC. J is TRBJ2-5 and V is TRBV27; 9 nucleotides match TRBD2. This CDR3 region has 15 residues. The germline V gene encodes CDR1 MNHEY and CDR2 SMNVEV (reference sequence). The junction had 2 bases not matched to a gene; V was cut back by 3 bases and J by 0 bases.

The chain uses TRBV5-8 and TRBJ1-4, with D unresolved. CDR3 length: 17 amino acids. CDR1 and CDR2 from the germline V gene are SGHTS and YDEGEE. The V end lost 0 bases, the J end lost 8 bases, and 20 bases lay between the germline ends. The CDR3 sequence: CASSLESSGVPYEKLFF. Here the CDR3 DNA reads TGTGCCAGCAGCTTGGAGTCTAGCGGGGTCCCCTACGAAAAACTGTTTTTT.

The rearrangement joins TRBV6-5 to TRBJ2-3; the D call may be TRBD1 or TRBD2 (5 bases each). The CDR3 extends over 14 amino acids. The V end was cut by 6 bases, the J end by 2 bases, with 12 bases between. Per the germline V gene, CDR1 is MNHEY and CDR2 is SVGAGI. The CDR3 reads CASSYGATTDTQYF. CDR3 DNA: TGTGCCAGCAGCTACGGGGCTACCACAGATACGCAGTATTTT.

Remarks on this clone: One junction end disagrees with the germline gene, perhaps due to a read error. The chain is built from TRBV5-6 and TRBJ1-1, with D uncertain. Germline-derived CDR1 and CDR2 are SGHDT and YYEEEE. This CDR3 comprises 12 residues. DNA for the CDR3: TGTGCCAGCCTTGGTCAGAACACCGAAGCTTTCTTT. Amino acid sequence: CASLGQNTEAFF.

The CDR3 region has the DNA TGTGCCAGTAGTTTCCATCCGGGGGACACTGAAGCTTTCTTT. Encoded protein: CASSFHPGDTEAFF. The chain uses TRBV19 and TRBJ1-1; perhaps TRBD1 as D (5 bases). The germline V and J ends were trimmed by 5 bases and 3 bases, with 13 bases remaining between them. The CDR3 is 14 amino acids. The germline V gene has CDR1 LNHDA and CDR2 SQIVND (reference sequence). Looking up the rest from reference TRBV19 and TRBJ1-1 gives the full variable domain: DGGITQSPKYLFRKEGQNVTLSCEQNLNHDAMYWYRQDPGQGLRLIYYSQIVNDFQKGDIAEGYSVSREKKESFPLTVTSAQKNPTAFYLCASSFHPGDTEAFFGQGTRLTVV.

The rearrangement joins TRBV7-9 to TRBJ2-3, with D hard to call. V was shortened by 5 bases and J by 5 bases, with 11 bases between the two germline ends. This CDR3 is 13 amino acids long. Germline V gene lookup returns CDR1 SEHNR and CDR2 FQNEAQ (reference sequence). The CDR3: CASSPGSGDTQYF. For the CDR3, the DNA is TGTGCCAGCAGCCCTGGGTCAGGAGATACGCAGTATTTT.

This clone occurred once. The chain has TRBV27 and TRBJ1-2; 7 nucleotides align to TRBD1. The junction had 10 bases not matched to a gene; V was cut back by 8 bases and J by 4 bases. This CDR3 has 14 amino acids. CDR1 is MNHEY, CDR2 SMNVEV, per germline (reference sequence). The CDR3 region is CASGRRDRAYGYTF. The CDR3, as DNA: TGTGCCAGCGGTCGGAGGGACAGAGCCTATGGCTACACCTTC.

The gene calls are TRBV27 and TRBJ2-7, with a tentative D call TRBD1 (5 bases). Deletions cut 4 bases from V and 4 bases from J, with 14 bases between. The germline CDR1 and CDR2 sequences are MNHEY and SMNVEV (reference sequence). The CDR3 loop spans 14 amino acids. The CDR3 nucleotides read TGTGCCAGCAGTTCTATGCAGGGTACGTACGAGCAGTACTTC. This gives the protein CASSSMQGTYEQYF.

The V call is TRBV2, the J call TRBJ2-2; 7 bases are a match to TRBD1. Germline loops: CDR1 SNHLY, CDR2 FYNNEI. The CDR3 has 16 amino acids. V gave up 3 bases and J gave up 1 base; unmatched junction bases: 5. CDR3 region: CASSDFRTGNTGELFF. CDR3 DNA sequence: TGTGCCAGCAGTGATTTCAGGACAGGGAACACCGGGGAGCTGTTTTTT.

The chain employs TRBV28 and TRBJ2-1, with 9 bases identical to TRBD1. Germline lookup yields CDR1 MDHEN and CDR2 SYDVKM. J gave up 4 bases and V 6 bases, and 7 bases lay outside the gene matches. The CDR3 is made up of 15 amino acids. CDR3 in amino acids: CASRSGQGPYNEQFF. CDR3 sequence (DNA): TGTGCCAGCAGGTCAGGACAGGGGCCATACAATGAGCAGTTCTTC.

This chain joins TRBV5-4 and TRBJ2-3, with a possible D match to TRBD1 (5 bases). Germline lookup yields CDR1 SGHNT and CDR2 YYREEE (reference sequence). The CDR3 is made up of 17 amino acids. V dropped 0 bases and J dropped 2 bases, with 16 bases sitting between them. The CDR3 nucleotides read TGTGCCAGCAGCTTGGACCCAGGGCGGCGGAACACAGATACGCAGTATTTT. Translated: CASSLDPGRRNTDTQYF.

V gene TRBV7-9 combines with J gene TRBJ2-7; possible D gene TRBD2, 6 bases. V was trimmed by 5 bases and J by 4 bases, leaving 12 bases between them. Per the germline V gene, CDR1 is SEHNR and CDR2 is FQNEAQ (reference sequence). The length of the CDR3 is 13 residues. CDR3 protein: CASSPREEYEQYF. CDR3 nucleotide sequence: TGTGCCAGCAGCCCTAGGGAGGAGTACGAGCAGTACTTC.

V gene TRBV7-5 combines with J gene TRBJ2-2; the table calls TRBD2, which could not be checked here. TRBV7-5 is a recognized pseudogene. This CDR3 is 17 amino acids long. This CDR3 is CARSFMGPGGAAGELFF. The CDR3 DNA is TGTGCCAGAAGCTTCATGGGCCCCGGGGGGGCGGCCGGGGAGCTGTTTTTT.

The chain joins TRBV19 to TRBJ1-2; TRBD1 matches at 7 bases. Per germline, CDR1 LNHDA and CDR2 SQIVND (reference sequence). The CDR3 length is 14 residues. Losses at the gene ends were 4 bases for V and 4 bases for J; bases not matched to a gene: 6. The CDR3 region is CASSTQGQVYGYTF. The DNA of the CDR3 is TGTGCCAGTAGTACCCAAGGACAGGTCTATGGCTACACCTTC. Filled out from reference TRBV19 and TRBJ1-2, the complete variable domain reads DGGITQSPKYLFRKEGQNVTLSCEQNLNHDAMYWYRQDPGQGLRLIYYSQIVNDFQKGDIAEGYSVSREKKESFPLTVTSAQKNPTAFYLCASSTQGQVYGYTFGSGTRLTVV.

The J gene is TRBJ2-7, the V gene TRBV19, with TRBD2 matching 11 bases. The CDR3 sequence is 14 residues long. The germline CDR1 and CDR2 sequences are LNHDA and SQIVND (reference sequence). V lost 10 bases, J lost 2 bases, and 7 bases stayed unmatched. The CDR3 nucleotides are TGTGCCACTCATGGGACTAGCGGTCCCTACGAGCAGTACTTC. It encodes CATHGTSGPYEQYF.

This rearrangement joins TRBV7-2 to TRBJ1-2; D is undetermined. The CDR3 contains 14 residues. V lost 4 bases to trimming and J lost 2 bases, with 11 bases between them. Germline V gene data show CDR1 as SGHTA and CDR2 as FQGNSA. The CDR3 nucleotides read TGTGCCAGCAGCTCGCCACATGCAAACTATGGCTACACCTTC. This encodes CASSSPHANYGYTF. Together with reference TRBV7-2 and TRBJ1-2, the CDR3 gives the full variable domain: GAGVSQSPSNKVTEKGKDVELRCDPISGHTALYWYRQSLGQGLEFLIYFQGNSAPDKSGLPSDRFSAERTGGSVSTLTIQRTQQEDSAVYLCASSSPHANYGYTFGSGTRLTVV.

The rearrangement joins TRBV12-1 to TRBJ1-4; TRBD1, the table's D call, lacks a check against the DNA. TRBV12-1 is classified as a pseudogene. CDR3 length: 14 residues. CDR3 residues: CASSLCKGVGVLFF. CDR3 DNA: TGTGCCAGCAGCCTCTGCAAGGGGGTGGGAGTACTGTTTTTT.

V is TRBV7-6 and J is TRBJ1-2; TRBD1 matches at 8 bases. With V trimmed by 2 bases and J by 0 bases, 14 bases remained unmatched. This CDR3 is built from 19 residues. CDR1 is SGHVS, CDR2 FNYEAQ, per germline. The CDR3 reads CASSLRTGFDSIPNYGYTF. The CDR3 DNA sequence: TGTGCCAGCAGCTTACGGACAGGGTTTGACTCAATCCCTAACTATGGCTACACCTTC. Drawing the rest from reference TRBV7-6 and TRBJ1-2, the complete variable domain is GAGVSQSPRYKVTKRGQDVALRCDPISGHVSLYWYRQALGQGPEFLTYFNYEAQQDKSGLPNDRFSAERPEGSISTLTIQRTEQRDSAMYRCASSLRTGFDSIPNYGYTFGSGTRLTVV.

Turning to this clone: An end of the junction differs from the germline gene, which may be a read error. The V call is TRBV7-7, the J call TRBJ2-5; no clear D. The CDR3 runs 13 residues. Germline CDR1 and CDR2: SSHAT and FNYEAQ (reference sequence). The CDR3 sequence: CASSLADQETQYF. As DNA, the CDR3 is TGTGCTAGCAGCTTGGCAGACCAAGAGACCCAGTACTTC.

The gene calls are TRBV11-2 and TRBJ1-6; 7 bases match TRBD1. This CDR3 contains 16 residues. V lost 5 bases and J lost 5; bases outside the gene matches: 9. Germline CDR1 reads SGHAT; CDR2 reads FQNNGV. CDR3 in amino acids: CASSPRGAENNSPLHF. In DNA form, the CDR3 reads TGTGCCAGCAGCCCCAGGGGGGCAGAGAATAATTCACCCCTCCACTTT.

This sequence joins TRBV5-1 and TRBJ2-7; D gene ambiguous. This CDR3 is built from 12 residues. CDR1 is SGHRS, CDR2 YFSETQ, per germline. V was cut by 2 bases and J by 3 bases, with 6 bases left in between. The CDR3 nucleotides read TGCGCCAGCAGCTTTACCGGCTACGAGCAGTACTTC. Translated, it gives CASSFTGYEQYF.